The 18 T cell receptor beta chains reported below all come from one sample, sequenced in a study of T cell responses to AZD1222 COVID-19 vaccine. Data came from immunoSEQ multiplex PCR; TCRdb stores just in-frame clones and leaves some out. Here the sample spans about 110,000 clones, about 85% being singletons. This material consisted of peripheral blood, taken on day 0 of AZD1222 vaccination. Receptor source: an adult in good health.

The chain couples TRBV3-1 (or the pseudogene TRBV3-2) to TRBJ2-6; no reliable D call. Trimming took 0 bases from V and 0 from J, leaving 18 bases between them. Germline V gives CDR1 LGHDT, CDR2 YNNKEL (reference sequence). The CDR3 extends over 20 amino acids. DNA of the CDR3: TGTGCCAGCAGCCAAGATCCCCCCGGGTCCCTCAGCTCTGGGGCCAACGTCCTGACTTTC. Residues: CASSQDPPGSLSSGANVLTF.

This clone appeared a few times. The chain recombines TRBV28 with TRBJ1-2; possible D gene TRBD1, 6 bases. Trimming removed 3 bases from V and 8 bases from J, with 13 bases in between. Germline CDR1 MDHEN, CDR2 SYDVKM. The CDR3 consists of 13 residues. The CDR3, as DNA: TGTGCCAGCAGTTTCCAACGCGGGGGCGGCTACACCTTC. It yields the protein CASSFQRGGGYTF.

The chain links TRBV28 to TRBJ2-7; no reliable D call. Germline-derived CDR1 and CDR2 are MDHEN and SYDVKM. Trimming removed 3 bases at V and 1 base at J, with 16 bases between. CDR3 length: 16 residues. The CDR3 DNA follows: TGTGCCAGCAGTTTTTCGTTCCTTTCAAGTTCCTACGAGCAGTACTTC. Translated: CASSFSFLSSSYEQYF.

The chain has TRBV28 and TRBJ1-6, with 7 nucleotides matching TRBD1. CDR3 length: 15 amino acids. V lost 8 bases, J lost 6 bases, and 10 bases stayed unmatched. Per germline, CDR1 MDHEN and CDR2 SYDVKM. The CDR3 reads CASSPRGQVNSPLHF. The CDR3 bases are TGTGCCAGCTCTCCGAGGGGGCAAGTTAATTCACCCCTCCACTTT. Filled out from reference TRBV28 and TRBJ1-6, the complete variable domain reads DVKVTQSSRYLVKRTGEKVFLECVQDMDHENMFWYRQDPGLGLRLIYFSYDVKMKEKGDIPEGYSVSREKKERFSLILESASTNQTSMYLCASSPRGQVNSPLHFGNGTRLTVT.

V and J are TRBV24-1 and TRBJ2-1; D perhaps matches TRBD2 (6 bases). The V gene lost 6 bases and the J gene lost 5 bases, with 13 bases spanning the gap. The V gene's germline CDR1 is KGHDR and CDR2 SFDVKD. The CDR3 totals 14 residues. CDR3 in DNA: TGTGCCACCAGTCATACTAGCTACGACAATGAGCAGTTCTTC. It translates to CATSHTSYDNEQFF.

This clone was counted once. The CDR3 reads CASVDRGPYNTEAFF. The CDR3 bases are TGTGCCAGCGTGGACAGGGGGCCCTACAACACTGAAGCTTTCTTT. This chain joins TRBV19 and TRBJ1-1, with 11 nucleotides matching TRBD1. V lost 9 bases, J lost 2 bases, and 8 bases stayed unmatched. The CDR3 length is 15 residues. Germline V gene data show CDR1 as LNHDA and CDR2 as SQIVND (reference sequence).

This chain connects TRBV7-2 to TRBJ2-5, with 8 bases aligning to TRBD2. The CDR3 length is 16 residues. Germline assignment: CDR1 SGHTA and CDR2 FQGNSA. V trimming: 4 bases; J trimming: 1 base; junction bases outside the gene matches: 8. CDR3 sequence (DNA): TGTGCCAGCAGCTCTTTTGGAGCGGGGGTCCAAGAGACCCAGTACTTC. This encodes CASSSFGAGVQETQYF.

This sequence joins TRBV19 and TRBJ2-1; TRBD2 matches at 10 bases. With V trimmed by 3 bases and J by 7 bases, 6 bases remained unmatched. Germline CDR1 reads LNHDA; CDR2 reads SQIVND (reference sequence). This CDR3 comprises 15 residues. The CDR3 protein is CASSIGSGRRNEQFF. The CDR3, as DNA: TGTGCCAGTAGTATCGGTAGCGGGAGGAGGAATGAGCAGTTCTTC.

The chain's CDR3 is CASSYKPANTEAFF. CDR3 nucleotide sequence: TGTGCCAGCAGTTACAAGCCCGCGAACACTGAAGCTTTCTTT. The rearrangement joins TRBV6-5 to TRBJ1-1; D not resolved. Trimming took 2 bases from V and 1 from J, leaving 8 bases between them. Germline values: CDR1 MNHEY, CDR2 SVGAGI. CDR3 size: 14 residues.

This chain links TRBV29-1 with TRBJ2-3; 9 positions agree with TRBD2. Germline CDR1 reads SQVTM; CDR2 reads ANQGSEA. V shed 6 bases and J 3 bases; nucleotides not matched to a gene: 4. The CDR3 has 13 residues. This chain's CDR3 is CSVASGMTDTQYF. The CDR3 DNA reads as TGCAGCGTCGCTAGCGGGATGACAGATACGCAGTATTTT.

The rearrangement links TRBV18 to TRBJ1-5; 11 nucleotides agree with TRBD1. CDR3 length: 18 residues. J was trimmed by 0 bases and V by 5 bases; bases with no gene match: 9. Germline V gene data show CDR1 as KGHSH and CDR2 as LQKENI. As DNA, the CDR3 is TGTGCCAGCTCAAGTGGGACAGGGGGACCCAATAGCAATCAGCCCCAGCATTTT. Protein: CASSSGTGGPNSNQPQHF.

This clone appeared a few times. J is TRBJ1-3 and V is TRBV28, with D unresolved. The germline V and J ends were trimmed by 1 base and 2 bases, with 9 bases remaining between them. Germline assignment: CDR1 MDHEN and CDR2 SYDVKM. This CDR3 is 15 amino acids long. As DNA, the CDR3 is TGTGCCAGCAGTTTATCTGGAGGAACTGGAAACACCATATATTTT. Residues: CASSLSGGTGNTIYF.

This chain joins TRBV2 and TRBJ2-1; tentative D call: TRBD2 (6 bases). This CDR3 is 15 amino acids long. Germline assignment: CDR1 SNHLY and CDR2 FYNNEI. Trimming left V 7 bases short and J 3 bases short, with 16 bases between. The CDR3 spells CASKNPGANYNEQFF. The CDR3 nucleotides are TGTGCCAGCAAGAACCCGGGAGCCAACTACAATGAGCAGTTCTTC.

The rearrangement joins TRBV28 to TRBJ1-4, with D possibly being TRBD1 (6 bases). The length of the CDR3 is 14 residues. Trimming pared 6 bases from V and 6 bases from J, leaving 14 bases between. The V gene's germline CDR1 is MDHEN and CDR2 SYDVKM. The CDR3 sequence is CASRTWGLDEKLFF. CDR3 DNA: TGTGCCAGCAGGACGTGGGGGCTGGATGAAAAACTGTTTTTT.

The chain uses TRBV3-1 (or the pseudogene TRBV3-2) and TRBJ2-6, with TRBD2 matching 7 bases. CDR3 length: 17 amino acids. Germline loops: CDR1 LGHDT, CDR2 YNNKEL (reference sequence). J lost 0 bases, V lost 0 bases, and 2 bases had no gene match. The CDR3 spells CASSQDGTNSGANVLTF. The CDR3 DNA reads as TGTGCCAGCAGCCAAGATGGGACTAACTCTGGGGCCAACGTCCTGACTTTC.

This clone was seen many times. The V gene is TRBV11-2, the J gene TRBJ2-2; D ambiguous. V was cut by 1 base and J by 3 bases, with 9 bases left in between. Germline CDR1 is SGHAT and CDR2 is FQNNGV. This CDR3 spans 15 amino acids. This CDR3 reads CASSLGPSDTGELFF. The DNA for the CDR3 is TGTGCCAGCAGCTTAGGCCCGTCCGACACCGGGGAGCTGTTTTTT. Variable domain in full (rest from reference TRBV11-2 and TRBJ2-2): EAGVAQSPRYKIIEKRQSVAFWCNPISGHATLYWYQQILGQGPKLLIQFQNNGVVDDSQLPKDRFSAERLKGVDSTLKIQPAKLEDSAVYLCASSLGPSDTGELFFGEGSRLTVL.

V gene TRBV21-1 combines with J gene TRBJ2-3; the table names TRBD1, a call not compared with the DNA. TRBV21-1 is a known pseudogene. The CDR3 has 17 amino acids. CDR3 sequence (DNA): TGTGCCAGCAGCCAGACGCAGGGGGGCAGGAGAACAGATACGCAGTATTTT. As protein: CASSQTQGGRRTDTQYF.

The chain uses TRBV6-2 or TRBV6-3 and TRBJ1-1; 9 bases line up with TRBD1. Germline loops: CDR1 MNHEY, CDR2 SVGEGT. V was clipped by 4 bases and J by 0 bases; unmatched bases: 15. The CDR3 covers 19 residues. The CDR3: CASSWGTGHEEGMNTEAFF. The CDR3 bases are TGTGCCAGCAGTTGGGGGACAGGGCACGAAGAGGGTATGAACACTGAAGCTTTCTTT.